The T cell receptor (beta chain) described here comes from a study of follicular helper T cells after annual influenza vaccination. As for this clone: Antigen: not known.

Germline V lookup: CDR1 GTSNPN, CDR2 SVGIG (reference sequence). The CDR3 length is 14 residues. The V gene end was trimmed by 4 bases and the J gene end by 0 bases; junction bases not matched to a gene: 6. The method was immunoSEQ multiplex PCR; TCRdb's version includes in-frame clones alone and lacks a portion of them. Of over 12,000 clones in the sample, 84% were seen once. Time point given: 2014-2015 season, pre-vaccination. General study findings and limits: Only about 9.5-22% of analyzed cells yielded productive TCRB sequences.

This TCR was recovered from an adult who received the influenza vaccine. The starting material was CXCR5- memory CD4+ T cells sorted from blood, obtained on the day of influenza vaccination. This rearrangement joins TRBV30 to TRBJ2-7, with 7 bases matching TRBD1. The CDR3 DNA reads TGTGCCTGGATTGAGGCAGGGGGCTCCTACGAGCAGTACTTC. Translated: CAWIEAGGSYEQYF. Variable domain in full (rest from reference TRBV30 and TRBJ2-7): SQTIHQWPATLVQPVGSPLSLECTVEGTSNPNLYWYRQAAGRGLQLLFYSVGIGQISSEVPQNLSASRPQDRQFILSSKKLLLSDSGFYLCAWIEAGGSYEQYFGPGTRLTVT.